The 21 T cell receptor beta chains given below trace back to one sample, sequenced in a study of T cell responses to AZD1222 COVID-19 vaccine. Here immunoSEQ multiplex PCR was the method, and the copy in TCRdb shows in-frame clones only, minus some. The sample consists of roughly 140,000 clones, 70% to 90% of them appearing once. The sequenced sample was peripheral blood, obtained on day 0 of AZD1222 vaccination. These receptors came from an adult in good health.

CDR3 in DNA: TGTGCCAGCAGCGAGGGGGGATCTTTCGATGAGCAGTTCTTC. This gives the protein CASSEGGSFDEQFF. V gene TRBV9 combines with J gene TRBJ2-1, with D perhaps matching TRBD1 or TRBD2 (6 bases each). The CDR3 covers 14 residues. CDR1 is SGDLS and CDR2 is YYNGEE in the germline V gene. Trimming shortened V by 3 bases and J by 8 bases, and 15 bases separated the two germline ends.

The chain links TRBV6-1 to TRBJ2-4; TRBD2 matches 13 bases. The CDR3 runs 19 residues. Germline V gene lookup returns CDR1 MNHNS and CDR2 SASEGT. The V gene end was trimmed by 2 bases and the J gene end by 2 bases; junction bases not matched to a gene: 9. This CDR3 is CASSESGLAGAGSKNIQYF. CDR3 nucleotide sequence: TGTGCCAGCAGTGAATCAGGACTAGCGGGAGCGGGGTCCAAAAACATTCAGTACTTC.

The rearrangement joins TRBV7-2 to TRBJ1-5, with 8 bases identical to TRBD1. From germline, CDR1 is SGHTA and CDR2 FQGNSA. The CDR3 sequence is 16 residues long. V dropped 4 bases and J dropped 1; count of bases not matched to a gene: 6. The CDR3 region has the DNA TGTGCCAGCAGCTCTAGACAGGGGAGGAGCAATCAGCCCCAGCATTTT. Translating gives CASSSRQGRSNQPQHF. Combining the CDR3 with reference TRBV7-2 and TRBJ1-5 gives the whole variable domain GAGVSQSPSNKVTEKGKDVELRCDPISGHTALYWYRQSLGQGLEFLIYFQGNSAPDKSGLPSDRFSAERTGGSVSTLTIQRTQQEDSAVYLCASSSRQGRSNQPQHFGDGTRLSIL.

The chain uses TRBV9 and TRBJ1-2; no clear D gene. Germline V lookup: CDR1 SGDLS, CDR2 YYNGEE. Between the trimmed V and J ends, which lost 4 bases and 13 bases, there was a span of 17 bases. The CDR3 is 12 residues long. The CDR3 spells CASSSIDNQVTF. The CDR3 DNA reads TGTGCCAGCAGCTCCATAGACAACCAGGTCACCTTC.

The genes are TRBV5-5 and TRBJ1-2, with 9 bases aligning to TRBD1. Losses at the gene ends were 4 bases for V and 4 bases for J; bases not matched to a gene: 11. The CDR3 spans 16 residues. Germline V gene lookup returns CDR1 SGHKS and CDR2 YYEKEE (reference sequence). This chain's CDR3 is CASSAAGTGFLYGYTF. Written as DNA, the CDR3 is TGTGCCAGCAGCGCGGCCGGGACAGGGTTTCTCTATGGCTACACCTTC. Together with reference TRBV5-5 and TRBJ1-2, the CDR3 gives the full variable domain: DAGVTQSPTHLIKTRGQQVTLRCSPISGHKSVSWYQQVLGQGPQFIFQYYEKEERGRGNFPDRFSARQFPNYSSELNVNALLLGDSALYLCASSAAGTGFLYGYTFGSGTRLTVV.

The table lists this clone with a few counts. V usage is TRBV25-1 and J usage is TRBJ2-1; TRBD1 or TRBD2 may be the D gene (5 bases each). Germline-derived CDR1 and CDR2 are MGHDK and SYGVNS. V was cut by 3 bases and J by 0 bases, with 9 bases left in between. This CDR3 region has 15 residues. CDR3 nucleotides: TGTGCCAGCAGTGACGGTGGGGGCTCCTACAATGAGCAGTTCTTC. It is translated as CASSDGGGSYNEQFF.

The chain uses TRBV5-6 and TRBJ2-7; TRBD1 matches at 8 bases. From germline, CDR1 is SGHDT and CDR2 YYEEEE. This CDR3 is 15 amino acids long. Unmatched junction bases numbered 9, after V lost 1 base and J lost 6 bases. CDR3 nucleotides: TGTGCCAGCAGCTTGCGAAGACAGGGGAGAGGCGAGCAGTACTTC. It is translated as CASSLRRQGRGEQYF.

In its sample, this clone was seen once. The chain carries TRBV2 and TRBJ2-7; D might be TRBD2 (5 bases). The length of the CDR3 is 14 residues. Germline-derived CDR1 and CDR2 are SNHLY and FYNNEI. Trimming pared 4 bases from V and 7 bases from J, leaving 17 bases between. CDR3 sequence reads: CASSGTGRGGEQYF. The CDR3 DNA reads TGTGCCAGCAGTGGGACTGGGAGAGGAGGTGAGCAGTACTTC. Supplemented by reference TRBV2 and TRBJ2-7, the full variable domain reads EPEVTQTPSHQVTQMGQEVILRCVPISNHLYFYWYRQILGQKVEFLVSFYNNEISEKSEIFDDQFSVERPDGSNFTLKIRSTKLEDSAMYFCASSGTGRGGEQYFGPGTRLTVT.

The chain uses TRBV27 and TRBJ2-1, with 12 bases aligning to TRBD2. Germline V gives CDR1 MNHEY, CDR2 SMNVEV (reference sequence). V shed 2 bases and J 9 bases; nucleotides not matched to a gene: 5. The CDR3 has 15 amino acids. CDR3 residues: CASSLPTSGSSEQFF. In DNA form, the CDR3 reads TGTGCCAGCAGTTTACCGACTAGCGGGAGTTCTGAGCAGTTCTTC.

In this sample, this clone turned up once. The chain employs TRBV2 and TRBJ1-2; tentatively, D is TRBD1 (6 bases). Germline CDR1 is SNHLY and CDR2 is FYNNEI. The length of the CDR3 is 15 residues. Trimming took 6 bases from V and 5 from J, leaving 19 bases between them. CDR3 amino acids: CASSPTSRGLYGYTF. For the CDR3, the DNA is TGTGCCAGCAGCCCAACGTCCAGGGGTCTGTATGGCTACACCTTC.

V usage is TRBV13 and J usage is TRBJ2-2; 9 nucleotides match TRBD2. V shed 3 bases and J 6 bases; nucleotides not matched to a gene: 5. The length of the CDR3 is 15 residues. Germline V lookup: CDR1 PRHDT, CDR2 FYEKMQ (reference sequence). In nucleotides, the CDR3 is TGTGCCAGCAGCTTGCGGGGGGGACGCTCCGGGGAGCTGTTTTTT. Translating gives CASSLRGGRSGELFF. The entire variable domain, with the rest obtained from reference TRBV13 and TRBJ2-2, is as follows: AAGVIQSPRHLIKEKRETATLKCYPIPRHDTVYWYQQGPGQDPQFLISFYEKMQSDKGSIPDRFSAQQFSDYHSELNMSSLELGDSALYFCASSLRGGRSGELFFGEGSRLTVL.

This clone was recorded a few times. As DNA, the CDR3 is TGCGCCAGCAAGACTCCGTCGGGCGAGCAGTACTTC. Protein sequence: CASKTPSGEQYF. The gene calls are TRBV5-1 and TRBJ2-7; D is ambiguous. The CDR3 totals 12 residues. The germline gives CDR1 SGHRS, CDR2 YFSETQ. Trimming took off 6 bases at V and 6 bases at J, with 13 bases between the two ends.

The chain couples TRBV14 to TRBJ2-7; D unclear. The CDR3 length is 13 residues. Germline lookup yields CDR1 SGHDN and CDR2 FVKESK. V lost 3 bases and J lost 0, with 6 bases in between. The CDR3 loop reads CASSHGSSYEQYF. In nucleotides, the CDR3 is TGTGCCAGCAGCCACGGATCCTCCTACGAGCAGTACTTC.

Sample share makes this clone medium-sized. V usage is TRBV4-2 and J usage is TRBJ2-1; 8 bases match TRBD2. The CDR3 is made up of 21 amino acids. Germline values: CDR1 LGHNA, CDR2 YNFKEQ. V lost 0 bases, J lost 0 bases, and 16 bases stayed unmatched. The CDR3 bases are TGTGCCAGCAGCCAAGATCGGATCGGGATAGGGCGGGGGGTCTCCTACAATGAGCAGTTCTTC. Its translation is CASSQDRIGIGRGVSYNEQFF.

A few counts support this clone. This rearrangement joins TRBV5-1 to TRBJ2-2; D is possibly TRBD1 (6 bases). From germline, CDR1 is SGHRS and CDR2 YFSETQ. This CDR3 is built from 17 residues. V lost 0 bases, J lost 0 bases, and 12 bases lay in between. CDR3 region: CASSLGHRDPNTGELFF. The CDR3, as DNA: TGCGCCAGCAGCTTGGGCCACAGGGATCCGAACACCGGGGAGCTGTTTTTT.

The CDR3 sequence: CASSLGMRGEKLFF. In nucleotides, the CDR3 is TGCGCCAGCAGCTTGGGAATGAGGGGGGAAAAACTGTTTTTT. This chain links TRBV5-1 with TRBJ1-4; TRBD1 is a possible D gene (6 bases). Trimming shortened V by 0 bases and J by 8 bases, and 11 bases separated the two germline ends. Germline values: CDR1 SGHRS, CDR2 YFSETQ. CDR3 size: 14 residues.

The DNA of the CDR3 is TGTGCCAGTTATCCAGGGGGCCTTCGGGGCTACACCTTC. Residues: CASYPGGLRGYTF. This sequence joins TRBV19 and TRBJ1-2, with TRBD1 matching 8 bases. The CDR3 length is 13 residues. The trim removed 8 bases at V and 8 bases at J, leaving 10 bases unmatched. CDR1 and CDR2 (germline): LNHDA, SQIVND (reference sequence).

The genes are TRBV19 and TRBJ1-2, with 7 bases lining up with TRBD1. Germline V gene lookup returns CDR1 LNHDA and CDR2 SQIVND (reference sequence). V trimming: 7 bases; J trimming: 8 bases; junction bases outside the gene matches: 13. This CDR3 contains 14 residues. CDR3 residues: CASNHAQTGFGYTF. The CDR3 bases are TGTGCCAGTAACCACGCGCAGACAGGGTTCGGCTACACCTTC. The whole variable domain, filled in from reference TRBV19 and TRBJ1-2, reads DGGITQSPKYLFRKEGQNVTLSCEQNLNHDAMYWYRQDPGQGLRLIYYSQIVNDFQKGDIAEGYSVSREKKESFPLTVTSAQKNPTAFYLCASNHAQTGFGYTFGSGTRLTVV.

This chain connects TRBV20-1 to TRBJ2-7; D gene uncertain. The CDR3 totals 11 residues. V lost 4 bases and J lost 2, with 6 bases in between. The germline CDR1 and CDR2 sequences are DFQATT and SNEGSKA (reference sequence). The CDR3 spells CSATLAYEQYF. The CDR3 nucleotides are TGCAGTGCTACCTTAGCCTACGAGCAGTACTTC.

The rearrangement uses TRBV29-1 and TRBJ1-5, with D perhaps TRBD1 (6 bases). This CDR3 spans 11 amino acids. The V and J ends lost 7 bases and 9 bases respectively, with 13 bases between them. Germline-derived CDR1 and CDR2 are SQVTM and ANQGSEA. CDR3 sequence (DNA): TGCAGCGCCGGGGGCCCCGGGCCCCAGCATTTT. This gives the protein CSAGGPGPQHF.

The J gene is TRBJ1-5, the V gene TRBV28; no clear D gene. The V end was cut by 4 bases, the J end by 4 bases, with 5 bases between. The CDR3 is 12 residues long. Germline V gene sequence: CDR1 MDHEN, CDR2 SYDVKM. CDR3 DNA sequence: TGTGCCAGCAGTTATGCAAATCAGCCCCAGCATTTT. Residues: CASSYANQPQHF.